This T cell receptor beta chain originates from a study of identical twins (dated by TCRdb to 2016 to 2018). About the full investigation: TCR alpha and beta repertoires from monozygotic twins, unrelated adults of various ages and cord blood were deep-sequenced to test whether fetal clonotypes persist. To rule out contamination, replicate twin experiments were performed at different times with different library preparation protocols.

This clonotype was observed a handful of times. The specificity of this receptor is unknown. No quality values exist for individual bases; no much larger clone is one base distant. Paper-wide results and their limitations: Compared with coincidental sharing between unrelated individuals, an excess of low generation-probability sequences was observed among out-of-frame TCR alpha sequences shared between twins. Abundant cord blood beta clonotypes had fewer insertions, young adult naive repertoires showed a similar but weaker trend, and memory repertoires showed no such trend. Excess twin sharing in beta out-of-frame sequences was weaker because fewer shared sequences lowered the signal-to-noise ratio. Invariant T cells such as MAIT and iNKT could partly confound zero-insertion analyses, although diverse VJ usage argued against such confounding for most clonotypes. In monozygotic twins, out-of-frame TCR alpha sharing was systematically underestimated by recombination models, although the models agreed with sharing between unrelated individuals. Conclusions relied on cross-sectional statistical analysis, since the same donors could not be followed over many years.

The germline V gene gives CDR1 as SGHTA and CDR2 as FQGNSA. V has 1 base trimmed and J has 6 bases trimmed; junction bases matching no gene number 9. The CDR3 covers 15 residues, taking in both the cysteine and the phenylalanine. Kept here is only the CDR3 DNA, which spans 45 bases and is read in frame from base 1. Every donor was a healthy Caucasian. The study also sequenced three unrelated non-twin adults: a male aged 18 to 29, a male aged 50 to 59 and a female aged 50 to 59. Miltenyi CD45RO+ enrichment and human naive T-cell isolation kits were used to isolate memory (CD45RO+) and naive T cells from PBMC. Library preparation was by 5' RACE. Sequencer: Illumina HiSeq 2000. A universal primer binding site was added through template switching, and the final cDNA carried a unique molecular identifier so that TCR cDNA molecules could be counted accurately. Specific primers in the conserved constant-segment region were used to synthesize first-strand cDNA for TCR alpha and beta chains. To control for contamination, every cDNA library was double barcoded, receiving both a SMART-Mk sample barcode and Illumina barcodes. Two successive PCR steps introduced TruSeq adapter sequences along with Illumina sample barcodes. The TCR alpha and beta cDNA libraries were sequenced on the Illumina HiSeq platform using custom primers. The authors' analysis ran thus. MiGEC processed the raw reads to extract unique molecular identifiers, while MiXCR was used to determine the CDR3 positions. Recombination models were inferred per individual with the repgenHMM and IGoR tools using an EM algorithm. The tcR package in R was used for shared clonotype analysis, with sharing normalized by the product of cloneset sizes. Out-of-frame nonproductive sequences were analyzed to study raw recombination free of thymic and clonal selection effects. TCRdb trimmed the raw reads at Q25, called clones with MiXCR and kept productive beta chains. Merged by CDR3 protein, the rows form single entries marked with the most common genes and DNA. TCRdb's processing, not the authors', yielded these V and J calls. The sample records approximately 690,000 distinct CDR3 sequences, around 6.1% of which are singletons. The ten biggest clones cover 1.5% to 2% of the sample.

This sequence uses TRBV7-2 and TRBJ2-7; TRBD1 aligns with 7 central bases. This clonotype was sampled from a man aged 18 to 29 in good health. Sequenced input: naive T cells sorted from blood. Read against the paper, the sample's cell subset or site label means: cells isolated with a human naive T-cell isolation kit. The DNA sequence follows: TGTGCCAGCAGCTTAGGACAGGGACGTCGACTCGAGCAGTACTTC. This sequence encodes CASSLGQGRRLEQYF.